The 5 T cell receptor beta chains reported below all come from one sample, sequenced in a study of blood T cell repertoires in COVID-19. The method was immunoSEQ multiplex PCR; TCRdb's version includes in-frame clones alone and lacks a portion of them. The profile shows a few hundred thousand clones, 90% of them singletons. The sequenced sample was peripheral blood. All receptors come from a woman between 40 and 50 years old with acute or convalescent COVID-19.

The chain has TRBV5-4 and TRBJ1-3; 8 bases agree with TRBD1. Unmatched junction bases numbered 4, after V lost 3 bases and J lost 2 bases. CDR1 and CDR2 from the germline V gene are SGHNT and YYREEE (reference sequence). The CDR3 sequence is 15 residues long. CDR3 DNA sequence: TGTGCCAGCAGCTCGGACAGGGCCACTGGAAACACCATATATTTT. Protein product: CASSSDRATGNTIYF.

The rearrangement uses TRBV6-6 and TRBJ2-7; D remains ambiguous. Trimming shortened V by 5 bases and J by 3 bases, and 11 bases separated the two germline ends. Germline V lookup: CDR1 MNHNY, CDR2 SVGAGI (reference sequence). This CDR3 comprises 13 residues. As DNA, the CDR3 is TGTGCCAGCAGTAGGAGCAATAACTACGAGCAGTACGTC. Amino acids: CASSRSNNYEQYV.

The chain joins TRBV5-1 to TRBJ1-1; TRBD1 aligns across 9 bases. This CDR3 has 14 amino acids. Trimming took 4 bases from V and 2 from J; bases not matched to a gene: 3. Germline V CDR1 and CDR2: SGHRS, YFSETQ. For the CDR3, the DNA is TGCGCCAGCAGCGAACAGGGGGCCAACACTGAAGCTTTCTTT. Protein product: CASSEQGANTEAFF.

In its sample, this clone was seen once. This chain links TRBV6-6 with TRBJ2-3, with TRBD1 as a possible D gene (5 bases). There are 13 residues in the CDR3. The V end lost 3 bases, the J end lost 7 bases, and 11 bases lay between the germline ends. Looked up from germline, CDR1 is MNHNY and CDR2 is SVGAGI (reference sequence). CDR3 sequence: CASSYDQGYTQYF. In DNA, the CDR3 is TGTGCCAGCAGTTATGATCAGGGTTATACGCAGTATTTT.

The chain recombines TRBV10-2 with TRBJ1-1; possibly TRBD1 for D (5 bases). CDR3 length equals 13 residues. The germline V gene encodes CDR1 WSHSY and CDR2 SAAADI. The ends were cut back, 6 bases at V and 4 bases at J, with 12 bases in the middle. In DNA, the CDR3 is TGCGCCAGCAGAGCCGGGGGGGTCACTGAAGCTTTCTTT. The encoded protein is CASRAGGVTEAFF.